This is a list of T cell receptor beta chains from one sample in a study of naive and memory T cell subsets. MiXCR, run by TCRdb on the UMI-ligation and nested PCR reads, gives a single entry per CDR3 protein. The profile shows approximately 150,000 distinct CDR3 sequences, roughly a fifth of them singletons. Sequencing was performed on naive CD8+ T cells from blood. The receptor source for this set is a human donor in good health. Both conserved end residues are trimmed from each CDR3.

>TRBV7-9
ASRTSSTGELF
>TRBV11-2
ASSFGQLPYEQY
>TRBV2
ASSGGKPYEQY
>TRBV19
ASSFLSPLDEQY
>TRBV12-3/TRBV12-4
ASSLGLPDVAF
>TRBV6-5
ASSYDRGYEQY
>TRBV6-5
ASSYGGGDTGELF
>TRBV29-1
SVGGTSGDRTDTQY
>TRBV28
ASSLRGQGPHGDT
>TRBV28
ASSSTGSADTQY
>TRBV6-2/TRBV6-3
ASSYIWYTGELF
>TRBV13
ASSLGQSSYEQY
>TRBV5-1
ASSFHAVAGGPMWAEQY
>TRBV24-1
ATSDFRLAGNEQF
>TRBV4-3
ASSPGGQGAYEQY
>TRBV4-2
ASSPEGVGVRNTEAF
>TRBV2
ASSAWTGGTGELF
>TRBV6-2/TRBV6-3
ASSYDGTSGSSYNEQF
>TRBV12-3/TRBV12-4
AGGRAGNTIY
>TRBV7-2
ASSYGTSALNEQF
>TRBV27
ASSLSRYNEQF
>TRBV29-1
SVDLGQGDNEQF
>TRBV7-9
ASSSPVGANVLT
>TRBV12-3/TRBV12-4
ASSLVGQGANTQY
>TRBV11-2
ASSLEFQEGEAF
>TRBV7-9
ASSLRLAGSYNEQF
>TRBV5-1
ASSLDGRTNNEQF
>TRBV6-1
ASSEGYNEQF
>TRBV28
ASSTFDTQY
>TRBV12-3/TRBV12-4
ATAVLGSDNQPQH
>TRBV7-2
ASSPWTTSYEQY
>TRBV4-1
ASSQANGRIGDTEAF
>TRBV20-1
SAQMEGLNEQF
>TRBV14
ASSQQTISGRYYNEQF
>TRBV6-1
AITEGYNEQF
>TRBV27
ASSRTGSNQPQH
>TRBV28
ASSLSPPGTQYNSPLH
>TRBV11-2
ASSFSTSGEYNEQF
>TRBV20-1
SATIRDSPFNEQF
>TRBV4-1
ASTLLAGESYNEQF
>TRBV7-8
ASTHVGGVDYGYT
>TRBV5-1
ASSLVGTAAYEQY
>TRBV6-5
ASSYTGTLYEQY
>TRBV9
ASSVGTSGTYNEQF
>TRBV6-6
ASSYSTRDRWYEQY
>TRBV9
ASSGLAGGGEQF
>TRBV15
ATSRGGSQETQY
>TRBV5-1
ASSFRRTTDTQY
>TRBV6-5
ASSPGQGEAF
>TRBV11-1
ASSWSGATYEQY
>TRBV27
ASSRGQSNEKLF
>TRBV15
ATSSLGDEQF
>TRBV10-3
AISERMDEQF
>TRBV6-2/TRBV6-3
ASSRDLYEQY